This is a list of T cell receptor beta chains from one sample in a study of T cell changes during pregnancy in multiple sclerosis. Assay: immunoSEQ multiplex PCR; the TCRdb copy retains only in-frame clones and omits some. Here the sample spans 50,000 to 55,000 clones, around 90% being singletons. Here the sequenced sample was CD4+ T cells from peripheral blood mononuclear cells, taken in the third trimester of pregnancy. The receptors originated from a female donor with multiple sclerosis, enrolled in a pregnancy study. Each CDR3 is given with its conserved first and last residue. Fields, in order: J gene, D gene, clone size, V gene, CDR3 DNA, CDR3 protein. The D gene is left open where the match is weak. The size field is filled for only some rows; it gives once, few, many or a size class.

J: TRBJ2-3
D: TRBD1
size: NA
V: TRBV5-1
DNA: TGCGCCAGCAGCACTGGGACAGGGGCAAATACGCAGTATTTT
CDR3: CASSTGTGANTQYF

J: TRBJ2-2
D: NA
size: NA
V: TRBV9
DNA: TGTGCCAGCAGCGTATTCGGGAACGAGGGGGAGCTGTTTTTT
CDR3: CASSVFGNEGELFF

J: TRBJ1-2
D: TRBD1
size: NA
V: TRBV19
DNA: TGTGCCAGTACCTCAATGGAAGGACAGGGATCGCCTCTCTATGGCTACACCTTC
CDR3: CASTSMEGQGSPLYGYTF

J: TRBJ2-7
D: NA
size: NA
V: TRBV7-2
DNA: TGTGCCAGCAGCCGCACCTGGGGGGTTCGGGGCACCTACGAGCAGTACTTC
CDR3: CASSRTWGVRGTYEQYF

J: TRBJ1-2
D: TRBD1
size: NA
V: TRBV6-5
DNA: TGTGCCAGCAGTTTGACAGGGCTCCGACATGGCTACACCTTC
CDR3: CASSLTGLRHGYTF

J: TRBJ1-4
D: NA
size: NA
V: TRBV11-1
DNA: TGTGCCAGCAGCCGGGGGGCAGACTTCTGGGAAAAACTGTTTTTT
CDR3: CASSRGADFWEKLFF

J: TRBJ1-2
D: NA
size: few
V: TRBV19
DNA: TGTGCCAGTAATACAGGGAACTATGGCTACACCTTC
CDR3: CASNTGNYGYTF

J: TRBJ1-4
D: NA
size: NA
V: TRBV19
DNA: TGTGCCAGTCGGCGGGGGGGCACTGAAAAACTGTTTTTT
CDR3: CASRRGGTEKLFF

J: TRBJ1-1
D: TRBD1
size: NA
V: TRBV12-5
DNA: TGTGCTGCCCTGAGGACAGGGAACACTGAAGCTTTCTTT
CDR3: CAALRTGNTEAFF

J: TRBJ1-2
D: TRBD1
size: NA
V: TRBV11-2
DNA: TGTGCCAGCAGCCCCACGGGACAGGGGGCCTTTGGCTACACCTTC
CDR3: CASSPTGQGAFGYTF

J: TRBJ1-4
D: TRBD1
size: NA
V: TRBV5-5
DNA: TGTGCCAGCAGCTCCCGGGACAGAAGCGGAAAACTGTTTTTT
CDR3: CASSSRDRSGKLFF

J: TRBJ2-1
D: TRBD2
size: NA
V: TRBV9
DNA: TGTGCCAGCACTCTACTAGCGGGGGGGCCGGGCAATGAGCAGTTCTTC
CDR3: CASTLLAGGPGNEQFF

J: TRBJ2-3
D: TRBD2
size: NA
V: TRBV30
DNA: TGTGCCTGGATGGGGACTAGCGGGGTTCAAGGCACAGATACGCAGTATTTT
CDR3: CAWMGTSGVQGTDTQYF

J: TRBJ2-7
D: TRBD1
size: NA
V: TRBV7-2
DNA: TGTGCCAGCAGCTTAGACAGGGGGACCTACGAGCAGTACTTC
CDR3: CASSLDRGTYEQYF

J: TRBJ1-1
D: NA
size: few
V: TRBV18
DNA: TGTGCCAGCTCTCCGACAAGCTGGACTGAAGCTTTCTTT
CDR3: CASSPTSWTEAFF

J: TRBJ2-7
D: NA
size: NA
V: TRBV29-1
DNA: TGCAGCGTTCGAGGGATCTACTACGAGCAGTACTTC
CDR3: CSVRGIYYEQYF

J: TRBJ1-5
D: NA
size: NA
V: TRBV9
DNA: TGTGCCAGCAGCGTAGCGGGTTCGGCTAATCAGCCCCAGCATTTT
CDR3: CASSVAGSANQPQHF

J: TRBJ1-5
D: NA
size: NA
V: TRBV6-4
DNA: TGTGCCAGCATACAAAGTCACCGAAATCAGCCCCAGCATTTT
CDR3: CASIQSHRNQPQHF

J: TRBJ1-1
D: TRBD1
size: NA
V: TRBV5-1
DNA: TGCGCCAGCAGCTTAGGTGGGACAGCCAACACTGAAGCTTTCTTT
CDR3: CASSLGGTANTEAFF

J: TRBJ2-7
D: TRBD2
size: NA
V: TRBV2
DNA: TGTGCCAGCAGTGTCATCAGGGCGGGGGGCGCCCCATTAAGCTCCTACGAGCAGTACTTC
CDR3: CASSVIRAGGAPLSSYEQYF

J: TRBJ2-1
D: NA
size: NA
V: TRBV7-6
DNA: TGTGCCAGCAGCTTAGACGCGGCTTCCCGCAATGAGCAGTTCTTC
CDR3: CASSLDAASRNEQFF

J: TRBJ2-3
D: TRBD2
size: NA
V: TRBV30
DNA: TGTGCCTGGGGAGCGGGGGGCACAGATACGCAGTATTTT
CDR3: CAWGAGGTDTQYF

J: TRBJ2-1
D: TRBD1
size: once
V: TRBV18
DNA: TGTGCCAGCTCACCGAGGACAGGGGTCAATGAGCAGTTCTTC
CDR3: CASSPRTGVNEQFF